Listed below are T cell receptor beta chains from one sample, sequenced in a study of shared clonotypes between healthy human individuals. Clones were read by immunoSEQ multiplex PCR, and TCRdb kept only the in-frame ones, dropping some. The sample has roughly 1,800,000 clones; about 95% are singletons. Sequenced material: naive CD8+ T cells sorted from blood. Every receptor here comes from a man aged 18 to 29 in good health. Both conserved end residues are part of each CDR3. D genes are given only for firm matches. Size is omitted from some rows. Given values are once, few, many or a class for expanded clones.

>TRBJ2-5|TRBV4-1|.|.
TGCGCCAGCAGCCAAGCGGTTTTAGAGACCCAGTACTTC
CASSQAVLETQYF
>TRBJ2-7|TRBV5-5|.|.
TGTGCCAGCAGCTTTTTCAGGGGAAGCTCCTACGAGCAGTACTTC
CASSFFRGSSYEQYF
>TRBJ2-3|TRBV11-2|TRBD2|once
TGTGCCAGCAGCTGGGACGTGACGCGGGAGGGCACAGATACGCAGTATTTT
CASSWDVTREGTDTQYF
>TRBJ1-6|TRBV5-3|.|.
TGTGCCAGAAGCTTCGTGTCGGGGGCGAGGAATTCACCCCTCCACTTT
CARSFVSGARNSPLHF
>TRBJ2-5|TRBV4-3|.|once
TGCGCCAGCAGCCGGGGGGCTCTTGAAGAGACCCAGTACTTC
CASSRGALEETQYF
>TRBJ1-5|TRBV6-5|.|.
TGTGCCAGCAGCCCCGGAAATAGCAATCAGCCCCAGCATTTT
CASSPGNSNQPQHF
>TRBJ2-7|TRBV7-9|TRBD2|.
TGTGCCAGCAGCTCCGAAAACGAGCGGGGGACACACGAGCAGTACTTC
CASSSENERGTHEQYF
>TRBJ2-1|TRBV27|.|.
TGTGCCAGCAGTTTATCCGGGCCCTCCTACAATGAGCAGTTCTTC
CASSLSGPSYNEQFF
>TRBJ2-7|TRBV7-9|.|.
TGTGCCAGCAGCGACAGGAGTTCCTACGAGCAGTACTTC
CASSDRSSYEQYF
>TRBJ2-7|TRBV9|TRBD2|.
TGTGCCAGCAGCGCTCCCCCGGGACTAGAGATGACTGAGCAGTACTTC
CASSAPPGLEMTEQYF
>TRBJ2-1|TRBV10-1|.|.
TGCGCCAGCAGTGAGTCGACGGGGAACAATGAGCAGTTCTTC
CASSESTGNNEQFF
>TRBJ2-3|TRBV7-8|.|once
TGTGCCAGCAGCTTAGTACATTACACAGATACGCAGTATTTT
CASSLVHYTDTQYF
>TRBJ2-1|TRBV7-3|.|.
TGTGCCAGCAGCTCGAGCCTGGGGGGATACAATGAGCAGTTCTTC
CASSSSLGGYNEQFF
>TRBJ1-1|TRBV30|.|.
TGTGCCTGGGACAGTTGGGCGAACACTGAAGCTTTCTTT
CAWDSWANTEAFF
>TRBJ2-3|TRBV27|TRBD2|.
TGTGCCAGCAGTCCCATCGGGACTAGCGGGAGAGGAGATACGCAGTATTTT
CASSPIGTSGRGDTQYF
>TRBJ2-2|TRBV6-1|.|few
TGTGCCAGCAGTGACTGGGGCTCCGGGGAGCTGTTTTTT
CASSDWGSGELFF
>TRBJ1-2|TRBV5-6|.|.
TGTGCCAGCAGCTTCGGAACAGCAGTTGTCTATGGCTACACCTTC
CASSFGTAVVYGYTF
>TRBJ2-1|TRBV4-1|TRBD1|.
TGCGCCAGCAGCCAAACCCAGGGACAGTACAATGAGCAGTTCTTC
CASSQTQGQYNEQFF
>TRBJ2-2|TRBV9|.|.
TGTGCCAGCAGCGTAGATGAGGGATTAAACACCGGGGAGCTGTTTTTT
CASSVDEGLNTGELFF
>TRBJ2-7|TRBV4-1|TRBD1|.
TGCGCCAGCAGCCAGAGCTCCGGGACAGGGGCCGAGCAGTACTTC
CASSQSSGTGAEQYF
>TRBJ1-2|TRBV2|.|.
TGTGCCAGCAGTGATTCGGCCTTCTATGGCTACACCTTC
CASSDSAFYGYTF
>TRBJ1-2|TRBV5-4|.|.
TGTGCCAGCAGCTTGGATCGGGGGCCCGTGGGCTACACCTTC
CASSLDRGPVGYTF
>TRBJ1-1|TRBV5-6|.|.
TGTGCCACCCTTTCTCCTCGGGGGACTGAAGCTTTCTTT
CATLSPRGTEAFF
>TRBJ2-7|TRBV30|TRBD2|.
TGTGCCTGGAGTAGGAGCGGGACCTCCTACGAGCAGTACTTC
CAWSRSGTSYEQYF
>TRBJ2-7|TRBV5-6|TRBD1|.
TGTGCCAGCAGCTTGGGGGCAGGGGGTATCTACGAGCAGTACTTC
CASSLGAGGIYEQYF
>TRBJ2-1|TRBV4-3|.|.
TGCGCCAGCAGCCAAGATGTAGCTAATGAGCAGTTCTTC
CASSQDVANEQFF
>TRBJ2-5|TRBV11-2|TRBD2|.
TGTGCCAGCAGCTTACTAGCGGTTCAAGAGACCCAGTACTTC
CASSLLAVQETQYF
>TRBJ1-3|TRBV4-1|TRBD1|.
TGCGCCAGCAGCCCGGACAGGGGAGACACCATATATTTT
CASSPDRGDTIYF
>TRBJ2-2|TRBV7-9|.|.
TGTGCCAGCAGCTTAGCGGGAGAAAGTCGCGGGGAGCTGTTTTTT
CASSLAGESRGELFF
>TRBJ1-4|TRBV9|.|.
TGTGCCAGCAGCTATTCCGGGGAGACTAATGAAAAACTGTTTTTT
CASSYSGETNEKLFF
>TRBJ1-4|TRBV28|.|.
TGTGCCAGCAGTTTAAAGGGATTTGCTAATGAAAAACTGTTTTTT
CASSLKGFANEKLFF
>TRBJ2-7|TRBV5-1|.|.
TGCGCCAGCAGCTTGGCCGACAGGCTCGTCTACGAGCAGTACTTC
CASSLADRLVYEQYF
>TRBJ2-7|TRBV7-9|.|.
TGTGCCAGCAGCTCCCCGCTATCGGGCCGGGGCGAGCAGTACTTC
CASSSPLSGRGEQYF
>TRBJ2-1|TRBV6-1|TRBD1|.
TGTGCCAGCAGTGAAGAGAGAGATTTGGACAGGAACAATGAGCAGTTCTTC
CASSEERDLDRNNEQFF
>TRBJ2-7|TRBV27|.|.
TGTGCCAGCAGTTCAAGCTACGAGCAGTACTTC
CASSSSYEQYF
>TRBJ2-1|TRBV27|TRBD2|.
TGTGCCAGCAGGCTATTGGGACTAGCGGAAAGCGATGAGCAGTTCTTC
CASRLLGLAESDEQFF
>TRBJ2-5|TRBV6-1|TRBD2|.
TGTGCCAGCAGTGCCCTCCCTGTATTAGCGGGGGGCCAAGAGACCCAGTACTTC
CASSALPVLAGGQETQYF
>TRBJ2-2|TRBV27|.|.
TGTGCCAGCAGTTTGGTAGGCGCGAACACCGGGGAGCTGTTTTTT
CASSLVGANTGELFF
>TRBJ2-1|TRBV7-9|TRBD2|.
TGTGCCAGCAGCATAGGGGCCGGGACTAGCGGTTTCAATGAGCAGTTCTTC
CASSIGAGTSGFNEQFF
>TRBJ2-1|TRBV29-1|TRBD2|.
TGCAGCGTTGGAGGCGGGAGGCCCTCCTACAATGAGCAGTTCTTC
CSVGGGRPSYNEQFF
>TRBJ1-5|TRBV18|TRBD1|.
TGTGCCAGCTCACCGTCCACACAGGGGGCGGACCAGCCCCAGCATTTT
CASSPSTQGADQPQHF
>TRBJ2-7|TRBV28|.|.
TGTGCCAGCAGTTTACGGACAGAGACAACTGGCGAGCAGTACTTC
CASSLRTETTGEQYF
>TRBJ2-1|TRBV4-3|.|.
TGCGCCAGCAGCCAAGAAGCTACCTCCTACAATGAGCAGTTCTTC
CASSQEATSYNEQFF
>TRBJ2-2|TRBV29-1|.|.
TGCAGCGTTGATGTGGGGGCGAACACCGGGGAGCTGTTTTTT
CSVDVGANTGELFF
>TRBJ2-7|TRBV2|.|.
TGTGCCAGCTGCCAGGAGAGCTCCTACGAGCAGTACTTC
CASCQESSYEQYF